The 19 T cell receptor beta chains reported below all come from one sample, sequenced in a study of blood T cell repertoires in COVID-19 (dated by TCRdb to 2020 to 2021). Libraries were prepared through the immunoSEQ multiplex PCR assay. The immuneACCESS repertoire file appears here via TCRdb, limited to in-frame rearrangements. These files lack a portion of the clones; in checked studies, under half of the deficit traces to unresolved V genes, and the cause of the others is not known. This sample holds fewer than 200,000 clones; approximately 80% were observed only once. The ten top clones hold 4% to 6.5% of the sample. Sequenced material: PBMCs or T cells enriched from blood (not recorded which). The receptors shown here come from a woman aged 55-69 years with acute COVID-19.

The chain has TRBV19 and TRBJ1-2; 8 positions match TRBD1. The germline CDR1 and CDR2 sequences are LNHDA and SQIVND (reference sequence). The CDR3 totals 15 residues. The ends lost 4 bases at V and 9 bases at J; junction bases unmatched: 13. This CDR3 is CASSSASMTGVSYTF. The CDR3 region has the DNA TGTGCCAGTAGTAGCGCGTCGATGACAGGGGTTAGCTACACCTTC.

The chain couples TRBV28 to TRBJ2-1, with 10 positions matching TRBD1. V lost 7 bases and J lost 1; bases outside the gene matches: 7. The CDR3 extends over 16 amino acids. Germline CDR1 and CDR2: MDHEN and SYDVKM. In DNA form, the CDR3 reads TGTGCCAGCACGGAGACAGGGGGCGCGTCCTACAATGAGCAGTTCTTC. Translating gives CASTETGGASYNEQFF.

This clone turned up a few times. The chain links TRBV29-1 to TRBJ1-3; the D is unclear. The V gene's germline CDR1 is SQVTM and CDR2 ANQGSEA. V was cut by 5 bases and J by 0 bases, with 11 bases left in between. The CDR3 length is 14 residues. Here the CDR3 reads CSVLVQSSGNTIYF. CDR3 nucleotides: TGCAGCGTTCTGGTACAGAGCTCTGGAAACACCATATATTTT.

The chain's CDR3 is CASSQDRGGNQPQHF. Here the CDR3 DNA reads TGTGCCAGCAGCCAAGACAGGGGAGGCAATCAGCCCCAGCATTTT. The V and J genes are TRBV3-1 (or the pseudogene TRBV3-2) and TRBJ1-5; tentatively, D is TRBD1 (6 bases). Trimming removed 0 bases from V and 2 bases from J, with 8 bases in between. CDR1 and CDR2 from the germline V gene are LGHDT and YNNKEL (reference sequence). This CDR3 comprises 15 residues.

The chain recombines TRBV7-9 with TRBJ1-1; 7 nucleotides align to TRBD1. Unmatched junction bases numbered 7, after V lost 5 bases and J lost 1 base. The CDR3 spans 15 residues. The germline V gene encodes CDR1 SEHNR and CDR2 FQNEAQ (reference sequence). As DNA, the CDR3 is TGTGCCAGCAGCCCAGGGGACAGAAAGAACACTGAAGCTTTCTTT. Amino acid sequence: CASSPGDRKNTEAFF. Based on the CDR3 plus reference TRBV7-9 and TRBJ1-1, the full variable domain is DTGVSQNPRHKITKRGQNVTFRCDPISEHNRLYWYRQTLGQGPEFLTYFQNEAQLEKSRLLSDRFSAERPKGSFSTLEIQRTEQGDSAMYLCASSPGDRKNTEAFFGQGTRLTVV.

This sequence joins TRBV29-1 and TRBJ1-1; TRBD1 matches at 12 bases. The trim removed 4 bases at V and 3 bases at J, leaving 9 bases unmatched. CDR3 length: 16 residues. Germline assignment: CDR1 SQVTM and CDR2 ANQGSEA. In nucleotides, the CDR3 is TGCAGCGTTGCTTCCCCGGGACAGGGGGCACACACTGAAGCTTTCTTT. Translated: CSVASPGQGAHTEAFF.

The chain employs TRBV7-2 and TRBJ2-3; a weak D match, TRBD1 (5 bases). This CDR3 is built from 15 residues. The V gene's germline CDR1 is SGHTA and CDR2 FQGNSA. The V end was cut by 3 bases, the J end by 1 base, with 11 bases between. The CDR3 here is CASSFQGFGTDTQYF. CDR3 nucleotides: TGTGCCAGCAGCTTTCAGGGCTTCGGCACAGATACGCAGTATTTT.

The CDR3 region has the DNA TGTGCCAGCAGCTTAGGAGAAAACACTGAAGCTTTCTTT. Translated, it gives CASSLGENTEAFF. The V and J genes are TRBV7-9 and TRBJ1-1, with D uncertain. The V and J ends lost 1 base and 2 bases respectively, with 5 bases between them. Germline assignment: CDR1 SEHNR and CDR2 FQNEAQ (reference sequence). CDR3 size: 13 residues.

The chain has TRBV6-6 and TRBJ1-6; perhaps TRBD1 as D (5 bases). The germline V gene encodes CDR1 MNHNY and CDR2 SVGAGI (reference sequence). There are 15 residues in the CDR3. Trimming left V 5 bases short and J 7 bases short, with 15 bases between. The CDR3 nucleotides read TGTGCCAGCAGTCCTACAGGATTCCGCAATTCACCCCTCCACTTT. This gives the protein CASSPTGFRNSPLHF.

The rearrangement uses TRBV7-2 and TRBJ1-2; 8 nucleotides agree with TRBD1. The J segment lost 3 bases and the V segment lost 0 bases, leaving 9 bases of the junction unmatched. The CDR3 contains 17 residues. CDR1 is SGHTA, CDR2 FQGNSA, per germline. The CDR3 loop is CASSLADRGLVHYGYTF. The CDR3 DNA reads TGTGCCAGCAGCTTAGCAGACAGGGGACTCGTTCACTATGGCTACACCTTC.

The chain links TRBV5-1 to TRBJ2-3; 8 bases align to TRBD2. Germline CDR1 is SGHRS and CDR2 is YFSETQ. Germline trimming cut 0 bases from V and 5 bases from J; bases unmatched to any gene: 11. The CDR3 is made up of 17 amino acids. CDR3 nucleotide sequence: TGCGCCAGCAGCTTGGGTGCTAGCGGGCAATTAGGAGATACGCAGTATTTT. As protein: CASSLGASGQLGDTQYF.

This rearrangement joins TRBV5-1 to TRBJ1-6; D not certain. CDR3 size: 17 residues. CDR1 SGHRS and CDR2 YFSETQ come from the germline V gene. V was cut by 4 bases and J by 7 bases, with 21 bases left in between. In DNA form, the CDR3 reads TGCGCCAGCAGCCCGTTTTCCGGAGGGCCACTCAATTCACCCCTCCACTTT. Amino acids: CASSPFSGGPLNSPLHF.

The V gene is TRBV27, the J gene TRBJ1-2; D not certain. Trimming cost V 2 bases and J 7 bases, with 11 bases left between them. Per germline, CDR1 MNHEY and CDR2 SMNVEV (reference sequence). The CDR3 consists of 13 residues. The CDR3 bases are TGTGCCAGCAGTTTAACGGGCGGGTTTGGCTACACCTTC. This translates into CASSLTGGFGYTF.

V gene TRBV5-1 combines with J gene TRBJ1-3; D is unclear. Germline values: CDR1 SGHRS, CDR2 YFSETQ. The length of the CDR3 is 12 residues. Trimming pared 7 bases from V and 0 bases from J, leaving 5 bases between. CDR3: CASQDSGNTIYF. The CDR3 DNA is TGCGCCAGCCAGGACTCTGGAAACACCATATATTTT.

This clone occurred once. V gene TRBV2 combines with J gene TRBJ1-4, with a weak D call TRBD1 (6 bases). The CDR3 totals 16 residues. V lost 5 bases, J lost 2 bases, and 15 bases lay in between. CDR1 is SNHLY and CDR2 is FYNNEI in the germline V gene. CDR3 protein: CASSKGGVDTNEKLFF. Written as DNA, the CDR3 is TGTGCCAGCAGTAAGGGGGGGGTGGACACTAATGAAAAACTGTTTTTT.

This chain connects TRBV5-1 to TRBJ1-1; TRBD1 matches at 7 bases. The CDR3 loop spans 18 amino acids. V trimming: 0 bases; J trimming: 0 bases; junction bases outside the gene matches: 11. Germline CDR1 and CDR2: SGHRS and YFSETQ. The CDR3 protein is CASSLGYAGGGLNTEAFF. The CDR3 nucleotides are TGCGCCAGCAGCTTGGGATATGCAGGGGGAGGATTGAACACTGAAGCTTTCTTT.

This rearrangement joins TRBV3-1 (or the pseudogene TRBV3-2) to TRBJ1-5, with D uncertain. The CDR3 consists of 14 residues. V lost 4 bases, J lost 6 bases, and 13 bases lay in between. Germline-derived CDR1 and CDR2 are LGHDT and YNNKEL (reference sequence). This CDR3 is CASSPTLAGQPQHF. As DNA, the CDR3 is TGTGCCAGCAGCCCCACCCTTGCGGGTCAGCCCCAGCATTTT.

V gene TRBV15 combines with J gene TRBJ1-2; 9 bases agree with TRBD1. The V gene's germline CDR1 is LNHNV and CDR2 YYDKDF (reference sequence). CDR3 size: 15 residues. V gave up 5 bases and J gave up 4 bases; unmatched junction bases: 8. The CDR3 here is CATSAGDRDLYGYTF. The CDR3, as DNA: TGTGCCACCAGCGCAGGGGACAGGGACCTCTATGGCTACACCTTC.

The chain links TRBV6-5 to TRBJ1-6; 10 bases match TRBD1. Germline assignment: CDR1 MNHEY and CDR2 SVGAGI. The V and J ends lost 10 bases and 3 bases, in that order; junction bases with no gene match: 6. This CDR3 contains 15 residues. DNA of the CDR3: TGTGCCACCGGACAGGGGGTGTTCTATAATTCACCCCTCCACTTT. This translates into CATGQGVFYNSPLHF.